This is a list of T cell receptor beta chains from one sample in a study of Ad26.COV2.S vaccination and SARS-CoV-2 variants. Profiling relied on immunoSEQ multiplex PCR, and the TCRdb table lists in-frame clones only, not all of them. The table has some 240,000 clones, around 88% seen once. The sequencing used peripheral blood, collected in a trial of Ad26.COV2.S vaccine versus placebo. These receptors were obtained from a person between 18 and 65 years old who received the Ad26.COV2.S COVID-19 vaccine or a placebo. Each CDR3 is given with its conserved first and last residue. The order of the fields is clone size, V gene, J gene, D gene, CDR3 protein, CDR3 DNA. D genes are given only for firm matches. Where a row states a size, it is once, few, many or the class of an expanded clone; other rows omit it.

.	TRBV27	TRBJ2-3	TRBD2	CASSLLAGVTDTQYF	TGTGCCAGCAGTTTACTAGCGGGAGTCACAGATACGCAGTATTTT
.	TRBV30	TRBJ1-2	.	CAWSAGGLGGYTF	TGTGCCTGGAGTGCAGGAGGGCTTGGTGGCTACACCTTC
.	TRBV7-6	TRBJ2-1	.	CASSLAGVNEQFF	TGTGCCAGCAGCTTAGCGGGGGTAAATGAGCAGTTCTTC
.	TRBV19	TRBJ2-2	TRBD2	CASSSRTSGRANTGELFF	TGTGCCAGTAGTTCCCGGACTAGCGGGAGGGCGAACACCGGGGAGCTGTTTTTT
.	TRBV5-4	TRBJ1-4	.	CASSLSRGNEKLFF	TGTGCCAGCAGCTTATCCAGGGGTAATGAAAAACTGTTTTTT
.	TRBV2	TRBJ2-2	TRBD2	CASSEVDEETSSNTGELFF	TGTGCCAGCAGTGAAGTGGACGAGGAGACTAGCTCGAACACCGGGGAGCTGTTTTTT
.	TRBV29-1	TRBJ2-7	.	CSVAQGISYEQYF	TGCAGCGTTGCACAGGGAATATCCTACGAGCAGTACTTC
.	TRBV7-9	TRBJ1-4	.	CASSLTGTPNEKLFF	TGTGCCAGCAGCCTAACAGGGACTCCTAATGAAAAACTGTTTTTT
few	TRBV19	TRBJ1-2	TRBD1	CASIRSDRGYGYTF	TGTGCCAGTATTCGGTCCGACAGGGGGTATGGCTACACCTTC
.	TRBV5-1	TRBJ2-2	.	CASSLDSNGVLGGELFF	TGCGCCAGCAGCTTGGATTCTAACGGGGTTTTAGGCGGGGAGCTGTTTTTT
once	TRBV11-2	TRBJ1-1	TRBD1	CASSLIGTGASRYGEAFF	TGTGCCAGCAGCTTAATAGGGACAGGGGCATCGAGGTACGGCGAAGCTTTCTTT
.	TRBV5-1	TRBJ2-3	.	CASSLAGAPTDTQYF	TGCGCCAGCAGCTTGGCCGGGGCACCTACAGATACGCAGTATTTT
.	TRBV19	TRBJ1-1	.	CASSMGVSGRATEAFF	TGTGCCAGTAGTATGGGGGTTTCTGGCCGAGCCACTGAAGCTTTCTTT
.	TRBV5-5	TRBJ1-5	TRBD1	CASRRDSRNSNQPQHF	TGTGCCAGCAGAAGGGACAGCCGAAATAGCAATCAGCCCCAGCATTTT
.	TRBV15	TRBJ2-2	TRBD1	CATSTGQGSRTGELFF	TGTGCCACCAGCACCGGACAGGGCTCGCGAACCGGGGAGCTGTTTTTT
.	TRBV2	TRBJ2-1	TRBD1	CASEGRTGRDEQFF	TGTGCCAGCGAGGGTAGGACAGGGCGGGATGAGCAGTTCTTC
.	TRBV18	TRBJ1-2	.	CASSPGTVDYGYTF	TGTGCCAGCTCACCAGGTACAGTTGACTATGGCTACACCTTC
.	TRBV7-2	TRBJ2-1	.	CASSFEGGNEQFF	TGTGCCAGCAGCTTCGAGGGGGGCAATGAGCAGTTCTTC
.	TRBV5-1	TRBJ2-2	.	CASSLMGATGELFF	TGCGCCAGCAGCTTGATGGGGGCCACCGGGGAGCTGTTTTTT
few	TRBV4-3	TRBJ1-5	.	CASSQARQDQPQHF	TGCGCCAGCAGCCAAGCTCGACAGGACCAGCCCCAGCATTTT
.	TRBV10-3	TRBJ2-1	.	CAISENRNEQFF	TGTGCCATCAGTGAGAATAGGAATGAGCAGTTCTTC
.	TRBV11-2	TRBJ2-2	.	CASSLVGAPGGELFF	TGTGCCAGCAGCTTAGTAGGGGCGCCGGGCGGGGAGCTGTTTTTT
.	TRBV6-5	TRBJ2-1	.	CASSYDFYNEQFF	TGTGCCAGCAGTTACGACTTTTACAATGAGCAGTTCTTC
.	TRBV5-6	TRBJ1-1	.	CASSPWNTEAFF	TGTGCCAGCAGCCCGTGGAACACTGAAGCTTTCTTT
.	TRBV6-5	TRBJ1-1	.	CASTHAGGLNTEAFF	TGTGCCAGCACTCATGCGGGGGGGTTGAACACTGAAGCTTTCTTT
few	TRBV6-5	TRBJ1-2	.	CASSTRTDGYTF	TGTGCCAGCAGTACAAGGACAGATGGCTACACCTTC
.	TRBV19	TRBJ2-1	TRBD2	CASSKVAGVNEQFF	TGTGCCAGTAGCAAGGTAGCGGGAGTTAATGAGCAGTTCTTC
.	TRBV6-5	TRBJ2-2	.	CASSYVGQGNTGELFF	TGTGCCAGCAGTTACGTGGGGCAGGGGAACACCGGGGAGCTGTTTTTT
.	TRBV6-2/TRBV6-3	TRBJ2-1	.	CASSPLNEQFF	TGTGCCAGCAGTCCCCTCAATGAGCAGTTCTTC
.	TRBV7-9	TRBJ1-5	.	CASPGGGQPQHF	TGTGCCAGCCCCGGGGGAGGGCAGCCCCAGCATTTT
.	TRBV5-4	TRBJ1-2	.	CASSLGSQGSYGYTF	TGTGCCAGCAGCTTGGGTTCCCAGGGCTCCTATGGCTACACCTTC
.	TRBV28	TRBJ1-5	.	CASSLGGHNNQPQHF	TGTGCCAGCAGTTTGGGGGGACATAACAATCAGCCCCAGCATTTT
.	TRBV6-1	TRBJ1-4	.	CASSEVKVLNEKLFF	TGTGCCAGCAGTGAAGTAAAGGTCCTTAATGAAAAACTGTTTTTT
.	TRBV5-1	TRBJ2-2	.	CASSLEGRGYTGELFF	TGCGCCAGCAGCTTGGAAGGCAGGGGTTACACCGGGGAGCTGTTTTTT
.	TRBV12-5	TRBJ1-1	.	CASGRVGTEAFF	TGTGCTAGTGGCCGGGTTGGGACTGAAGCTTTCTTT
.	TRBV20-1	TRBJ2-3	.	CSASSAEGGTDTQYF	TGCAGTGCTAGTAGTGCCGAGGGGGGCACAGATACGCAGTATTTT
once	TRBV28	TRBJ1-1	.	CASSSMNTEAFF	TGTGCCAGCAGTTCCATGAACACTGAAGCTTTCTTT
.	TRBV20-1	TRBJ2-3	.	CSASPGTDITSTDTQYF	TGCAGTGCTAGTCCCGGGACGGACATTACTAGCACAGATACGCAGTATTTT
.	TRBV3-1/TRBV3-2	TRBJ2-4	TRBD2	CASSQEGLAVAKNIQYF	TGTGCCAGCAGCCAAGAAGGACTAGCGGTGGCCAAAAACATTCAGTACTTC
.	TRBV25-1	TRBJ2-3	TRBD1	CASSERGTGVTDTQYF	TGTGCCAGCAGTGAAAGGGGGACAGGGGTCACAGATACGCAGTATTTT
.	TRBV27	TRBJ2-2	.	CASSLVGSGELFF	TGTGCCAGCAGTTTAGTTGGGTCCGGGGAGCTGTTTTTT
once	TRBV29-1	TRBJ2-3	.	CSVSGLPSVGDTQYF	TGCAGCGTTTCCGGACTCCCCTCGGTTGGAGATACGCAGTATTTT
.	TRBV18	TRBJ2-1	.	CASSATGTILDEQFF	TGTGCCAGCTCAGCCACAGGGACTATTTTAGATGAGCAGTTCTTC
.	TRBV23-1	TRBJ1-5	.	CASILRGESQPQHF	TGCGCCAGCATTCTTAGGGGGGAGAGTCAGCCCCAGCATTTT
.	TRBV29-1	TRBJ1-2	.	CSVDRGGYTF	TGCAGCGTTGACAGGGGTGGCTACACCTTC
.	TRBV4-3	TRBJ1-5	.	CASSQEWGAGNQPQHF	TGCGCCAGCAGCCAAGAATGGGGGGCTGGCAATCAGCCCCAGCATTTT
.	TRBV29-1	TRBJ1-6	TRBD1	CSVGQGYNSPLHF	TGCAGCGTTGGACAGGGCTATAATTCACCCCTCCACTTT
.	TRBV3-1/TRBV3-2	TRBJ1-5	.	CASSQDCRLKLNQPQHF	TGTGCCAGCAGCCAAGATTGTAGACTGAAACTCAATCAGCCCCAGCATTTT
few	TRBV27	TRBJ1-2	.	CASSLVPPGLPAYGYTF	TGTGCCAGCAGTTTAGTCCCCCCGGGCCTCCCCGCCTATGGCTACACCTTC
few	TRBV6-5	TRBJ1-2	.	CASSYSTGHYYGYTF	TGTGCCAGCAGTTACTCGACAGGTCATTACTATGGCTACACCTTC
.	TRBV6-1	TRBJ1-5	TRBD1	CASSVETGSRNQPQHF	TGTGCCAGCAGTGTAGAGACAGGGAGTAGGAATCAGCCCCAGCATTTT
.	TRBV18	TRBJ2-2	.	CASSPEEGRDTGELFF	TGTGCCAGCTCACCAGAGGAGGGCCGGGACACCGGGGAGCTGTTTTTT
.	TRBV10-3	TRBJ2-2	.	CAISGAGGELFF	TGTGCCATCAGTGGGGCGGGCGGGGAGCTGTTTTTT
.	TRBV6-5	TRBJ2-1	TRBD2	CASSYERGGYEQFF	TGTGCCAGCAGTTACGAGCGGGGGGGGTATGAGCAGTTCTTC
.	TRBV18	TRBJ1-2	.	CASSPQESPYGYTF	TGTGCCAGCTCACCCCAGGAGAGCCCATATGGCTACACCTTC
.	TRBV5-1	TRBJ1-1	.	CASSLGWGQGILF	.
.	TRBV6-2/TRBV6-3	TRBJ1-6	.	CASSRGGSAHSPLHF	TGTGCCAGCAGCCGAGGAGGGTCCGCCCATTCACCCCTCCACTTT
.	TRBV18	TRBJ2-7	TRBD1	CASSPGTGSEQYF	TGTGCCAGCTCCCCAGGGACAGGGTCCGAGCAGTACTTC
once	TRBV7-9	TRBJ1-1	.	CASSLKKNTEAFF	TGTGCCAGCAGCTTAAAAAAGAACACTGAAGCTTTCTTT
.	TRBV11-1	TRBJ1-2	.	CASSPAGVHYGYTF	TGTGCCAGCAGCCCAGCCGGGGTCCACTATGGCTACACCTTC